The 9 T cell receptor beta chains listed next were all sequenced from one sample in a study of T cell changes during pregnancy in multiple sclerosis. Sequencing used immunoSEQ multiplex PCR; TCRdb keeps in-frame clones, though not all of them. The sample carries 36,000 or so clones, 75% to 90% recorded once. Material: CD8+ T cells from peripheral blood mononuclear cells, obtained in the third trimester of pregnancy. These receptors came from a female donor with multiple sclerosis, enrolled in a pregnancy study.

The rearrangement joins TRBV6-5 to TRBJ1-2; D not certain. V lost 3 bases and J lost 8, with 13 bases in between. This CDR3 has 13 residues. The germline V gene encodes CDR1 MNHEY and CDR2 SVGAGI. CDR3 DNA sequence: TGTGCCAGCAGTTATGGCCCAGGTTCCGGCTACACCTTC. This gives the protein CASSYGPGSGYTF.

J is TRBJ1-1 and V is TRBV12-5; 8 positions agree with TRBD1. The germline CDR1 and CDR2 sequences are LGHNT and FRNRAP. Germline trimming cut 5 bases from V and 10 bases from J; bases unmatched to any gene: 12. The CDR3 loop spans 14 amino acids. CDR3 loop: CASGPGQGVQVAFF. The DNA for the CDR3 is TGTGCTAGTGGTCCCGGACAGGGTGTGCAAGTAGCTTTCTTT.

As concerns this clone: Other DNA sequences in this sample translate to the same CDR3. The V gene is TRBV27, the J gene TRBJ1-1, with 9 bases matching TRBD1. The germline gives CDR1 MNHEY, CDR2 SMNVEV (reference sequence). Losses at the gene ends were 5 bases for V and 4 bases for J; bases not matched to a gene: 5. The CDR3 sequence is 14 residues long. DNA of the CDR3: TGTGCCAGCAGTCTCGGGACAGGGCCCACTGAAGCTTTCTTT. Protein sequence: CASSLGTGPTEAFF.

The rearrangement uses TRBV7-6 and TRBJ2-4, with a tentative D call TRBD2 (7 bases). The CDR3 has 20 amino acids. The ends were cut back, 8 bases at V and 9 bases at J, with 38 bases in the middle. Germline-derived CDR1 and CDR2 are SGHVS and FNYEAQ. Written as DNA, the CDR3 is TGTGCCAGCTCTCTCGTCGGATCTGGCGGGGGCGTCCCTAGAGAAGTCATTCAGTACTTC. Protein product: CASSLVGSGGGVPREVIQYF. The whole variable domain, remainder taken from reference TRBV7-6 and TRBJ2-4, is GAGVSQSPRYKVTKRGQDVALRCDPISGHVSLYWYRQALGQGPEFLTYFNYEAQQDKSGLPNDRFSAERPEGSISTLTIQRTEQRDSAMYRCASSLVGSGGGVPREVIQYFGAGTRLSVL.

The chain joins TRBV6-5 to TRBJ1-4, with TRBD1 identical over 7 bases. The CDR3 has 13 residues. In germline, CDR1 is MNHEY, CDR2 SVGAGI. V dropped 5 bases and J dropped 7; count of bases not matched to a gene: 4. In DNA form, the CDR3 reads TGTGCCAGCAGTCAACAGGGGCTTGAAAAACTGTTTTTT. Residues: CASSQQGLEKLFF.

This clone was counted between two and nine times. This chain uses TRBV1 with TRBJ1-5; the table calls TRBD1, which could not be checked here. TRBV1 is annotated as a pseudogene. This CDR3 has 16 amino acids. The CDR3 region has the DNA TGCACCAGCAGCCAACCCAGGGGAGATGGCAATCAGCCCCAGCATTTT. It is translated as CTSSQPRGDGNQPQHF.

The chain is built from TRBV20-1 and TRBJ1-2; D might be TRBD1 (5 bases). Germline V CDR1 and CDR2: DFQATT, SNEGSKA (reference sequence). This CDR3 has 10 amino acids. Trimming removed 6 bases from V and 8 bases from J, with 10 bases in between. As DNA, the CDR3 is TGCAGTGCCAGGGAAGGGGGCTACACCTTC. It encodes CSAREGGYTF.

The gene calls are TRBV20-1 and TRBJ1-1; D unresolved. Trimming left V 5 bases short and J 3 bases short, with 4 bases between. CDR3 length equals 10 residues. CDR1 is DFQATT and CDR2 is SNEGSKA in the germline V gene (reference sequence). The CDR3 reads CSALDTEAFF. The CDR3 DNA is TGCAGTGCTCTCGACACTGAAGCTTTCTTT.

This clone was seen more than once but under ten times. The chain combines TRBV19 with TRBJ1-2; D is ambiguous. CDR1 and CDR2 from the germline V gene are LNHDA and SQIVND (reference sequence). Trimming removed 7 bases at V and 3 bases at J, with 12 bases between. The CDR3 has 13 residues. As DNA, the CDR3 is TGTGCCAGTATGGGAGGGCAGTACTATGGCTACACCTTC. It codes for CASMGGQYYGYTF.